This section outlines one TCR beta chain sequence together with its context. The antigen is unknown. This sample was included in a study of untreated major depressive disorder. Donors lacked major illness, comorbidities, regular medication, drug use, or heavy drinking. Findings and limits, study-wide: Generalizability is limited by the comparatively small study sample.

The germline gives CDR1 SNHLY, CDR2 FYNNEI. Trimming took off 4 bases at V and 5 bases at J, with 4 bases between the two ends. The CDR3 is 11 residues long. The table came from immunoSEQ multiplex PCR; TCRdb's copy has only in-frame clones and leaves some out. Among approximately 21,000 clones listed, over 85% were seen once. J is TRBJ2-3 and V is TRBV2; no firm D call. The source is a woman aged 40 to 50 in good health. The sequencing sample was made of CD4+ T cells from PBMCs. The CDR3 region is CASSVLDTQYF. The CDR3 DNA is TGTGCCAGCAGTGTACTAGATACGCAGTATTTT.